This entry describes one T cell receptor beta chain. The data belong to a study of blood T cell repertoires in COVID-19. At the level of the study: Samples taken during acute and convalescent COVID-19 were collected in the United States, Italy and Spain. T cells, B-cell-depleted T cells, or PBMCs supplied cDNA or gDNA.

Original analysis: Reference gene primer amplification yielded estimated nucleated cell counts. Data came from immunoSEQ multiplex PCR; TCRdb stores just in-frame clones and leaves some out. V and J calls and clone size come straight from that table; D and trimming were deduced from the DNA. The repertoire holds tens of thousands of clones, with more than 65% as singletons. V was cut by 3 bases and J by 6 bases, with 12 bases left in between. Germline CDR1 SGHTA, CDR2 FQGNSA. The length of the CDR3 is 13 residues. The sample taken for sequencing was peripheral blood. The clonotype was recovered from a human donor in a cohort sampled during active COVID-19. The chain has TRBV7-2 and TRBJ2-7, with D perhaps TRBD2 (5 bases). The CDR3 DNA sequence: TGTGCCAGCAGCTTCGGGGTGACGCGCGAGCAGTACTTC. This gives the protein CASSFGVTREQYF. The variable domain in full, with the rest retrieved from reference TRBV7-2 and TRBJ2-7, is GAGVSQSPSNKVTEKGKDVELRCDPISGHTALYWYRQSLGQGLEFLIYFQGNSAPDKSGLPSDRFSAERTGGSVSTLTIQRTQQEDSAVYLCASSFGVTREQYFGPGTRLTVT.